Below are 4 T cell receptor beta chains sequenced from a single sample in a study of CD8+CD57+ T cells in acquired aplastic anemia. TCR beta VDJ and CDR3 profiles were obtained from a genomic DNA template. MiXCR was run by TCRdb on the reads, yielding one entry per CDR3 protein. Altogether 60,000 to 75,000 distinct CDR3 sequences are present, 50% to 70% being singletons, with the ten largest covering under 3%. Sample: sorted CD4+, CD8+, or CD8+CD57+ T cells (not recorded which) from PBMCs. These receptors were obtained from a human donor in good health, serving as a control.

The chain has TRBV7-3 and TRBJ1-1, with a possible D match to TRBD1 (5 bases). V was shortened by 5 bases and J by 6 bases, with 13 bases between the two germline ends. This CDR3 has 13 residues. Germline CDR1 and CDR2: SGHTA and FQGTGA. The CDR3 DNA reads TGTGCCAGCAGCGACTTCCGGGGGTCTGAAGCTTTCTTT. Protein product: CASSDFRGSEAFF.

This clonotype was counted a few times. The chain links TRBV7-2 to TRBJ1-3, with a possible D match to TRBD1 (5 bases). V shed 5 bases and J shed 1 base, with 12 bases lying between them. CDR1 and CDR2 (germline): SGHTA, FQGNSA. The CDR3 totals 15 residues. The CDR3 DNA reads as TGTGCCAGCAGCCGAGGGCAGGGTTCTGGAAACACCATATATTTT. This codes for CASSRGQGSGNTIYF.

The chain couples TRBV19 to TRBJ1-1; TRBD1 matches at 8 bases. The germline CDR1 and CDR2 sequences are LNHDA and SQIVND (reference sequence). V lost 6 bases, J lost 6 bases, and 9 bases stayed unmatched. The CDR3 is 14 residues long. The CDR3 loop reads CASSIRQGSSEAFF. The CDR3 nucleotides read TGTGCCAGTAGCATACGACAGGGGAGCTCTGAAGCTTTCTTT.

In this sample, this clonotype turned up many times. The V gene is TRBV6-1, the J gene TRBJ2-2; TRBD1 is a possible D gene (6 bases). The CDR3 runs 13 residues. Germline-derived CDR1 and CDR2 are MNHNS and SASEGT. Trimming shortened V by 6 bases and J by 1 base, and 6 bases separated the two germline ends. CDR3 sequence (DNA): TGTGCCAGCAGGACAGGGAACACCGGGGAGCTGTTTTTT. It specifies CASRTGNTGELFF.